This TCR beta chain comes out of a study of T-cell memory formation after mild COVID-19. TCRdb redid the calling of the 5' RACE reads with MiXCR, one entry per CDR3 protein. Here the sample spans approximately 190,000 distinct CDR3 sequences, around 16% being singletons. Worth noting for this clonotype: The antigen is not known. The junction shows a germline mismatch at one end, possibly a read error.

The study, taken as a whole, reports: Pre-infection memory held some responding clones, suggesting pre-existing cross-reactive T cells responded.

This clonotype was obtained from an adult woman who had mild COVID-19 (a few samples of this study predate the infection). Cell type and time point are not known. The sample taken for sequencing was PBMCs or a T cell subset sorted from them (not recorded which).

CDR3: CASSRTGAQSQPQHF. The CDR3 nucleotides are TGCGCCAGCAGTAGAACAGGAGCCCAGAGTCAGCCACAGCATTTT. The rearrangement links TRBV5-1 to TRBJ1-5, with a tentative D call TRBD1 (5 bases). Germline CDR1 reads SGHRS; CDR2 reads YFSETQ. This CDR3 has 15 residues.